A selection of T cell receptor beta chains follows, all from one sample in a study of blood T cell repertoires in COVID-19. Here immunoSEQ multiplex PCR was the method, and the copy in TCRdb shows in-frame clones only, minus some. This repertoire shows some 100,000 clones, 91% found once; its top ten account for around 2%. What was sequenced was peripheral blood. The receptors come from a human donor with active COVID-19. The donor label of this sample is uncertain. Each CDR3 is given with its conserved first and last residue. The order of the fields is D gene, J gene, CDR3 length, V gene, CDR3 protein. A D gene is named only where the DNA matches it firmly.

d_call: TRBD1
j_call: TRBJ1-6
cdr3_length: 15
v_call: TRBV4-3
cdr3_aa: CASSQETGGGSPLHF

d_call: -
j_call: TRBJ1-5
cdr3_length: 16
v_call: TRBV4-2
cdr3_aa: CASSQGESGGNQPQHF

d_call: -
j_call: TRBJ1-1
cdr3_length: 14
v_call: TRBV3-1/TRBV3-2
cdr3_aa: CASSQVGQLPEAFF

d_call: -
j_call: TRBJ2-5
cdr3_length: 13
v_call: TRBV11-2
cdr3_aa: CASSVDSQETQYF

d_call: -
j_call: TRBJ2-7
cdr3_length: 11
v_call: TRBV6-6
cdr3_aa: CASKAGAEQYF

d_call: -
j_call: TRBJ1-6
cdr3_length: 16
v_call: TRBV19
cdr3_aa: CASSTGGRSYNSPLHF

d_call: -
j_call: TRBJ1-1
cdr3_length: 13
v_call: TRBV29-1
cdr3_aa: CSPLGLMNTEAFF

d_call: TRBD1
j_call: TRBJ2-7
cdr3_length: 14
v_call: TRBV5-8
cdr3_aa: CASSWSGTAYEQYF

d_call: TRBD1
j_call: TRBJ1-1
cdr3_length: 14
v_call: TRBV19
cdr3_aa: CASSDRGLGTEAFF

d_call: TRBD2
j_call: TRBJ2-3
cdr3_length: 18
v_call: TRBV9
cdr3_aa: CASSVGISGGTTSDTQYF

d_call: TRBD1
j_call: TRBJ2-7
cdr3_length: 14
v_call: TRBV10-1
cdr3_aa: CASSRTGETYEQYF

d_call: -
j_call: TRBJ1-1
cdr3_length: 16
v_call: TRBV9
cdr3_aa: CASSAGSGYSNTEAFF

d_call: -
j_call: TRBJ1-5
cdr3_length: 16
v_call: TRBV7-8
cdr3_aa: CASSFREAGAAEPQHF

d_call: -
j_call: TRBJ2-4
cdr3_length: 17
v_call: TRBV28
cdr3_aa: CASSTRTVAWALNIQYF

d_call: TRBD1
j_call: TRBJ2-7
cdr3_length: 13
v_call: TRBV6-5
cdr3_aa: CASSRDRGYEQYF

d_call: TRBD2
j_call: TRBJ2-3
cdr3_length: 16
v_call: TRBV19
cdr3_aa: CASSIIPAGGLDTQYF

d_call: -
j_call: TRBJ1-3
cdr3_length: 13
v_call: TRBV11-3
cdr3_aa: CASSLYSGNTIYF

d_call: -
j_call: TRBJ2-7
cdr3_length: 14
v_call: TRBV2
cdr3_aa: CASRVDSASYEQYF

d_call: -
j_call: TRBJ2-1
cdr3_length: 14
v_call: TRBV19
cdr3_aa: CASSTVDYNNEQFF

d_call: -
j_call: TRBJ1-2
cdr3_length: 13
v_call: TRBV6-2/TRBV6-3
cdr3_aa: CATTPDPGGGYTF

d_call: TRBD1
j_call: TRBJ2-7
cdr3_length: 15
v_call: TRBV3-1/TRBV3-2
cdr3_aa: CASSPDDRGSYEQYF

d_call: TRBD1
j_call: TRBJ2-4
cdr3_length: 16
v_call: TRBV4-2
cdr3_aa: CASSQNAGQGLDIQYF

d_call: -
j_call: TRBJ2-7
cdr3_length: 16
v_call: TRBV5-1
cdr3_aa: CASSWGSASGPYEQYF

d_call: -
j_call: TRBJ1-3
cdr3_length: 14
v_call: TRBV5-6
cdr3_aa: CASSSSLTVIPIYF

d_call: TRBD1
j_call: TRBJ1-1
cdr3_length: 15
v_call: TRBV10-2
cdr3_aa: CASVSTGGGSTEAFF

d_call: TRBD1
j_call: TRBJ1-5
cdr3_length: 16
v_call: TRBV6-2/TRBV6-3
cdr3_aa: CASSSGQGFGNQPQHF

d_call: TRBD1
j_call: TRBJ1-6
cdr3_length: 16
v_call: TRBV5-1
cdr3_aa: CASSPGFGQGNSPLHF

d_call: -
j_call: TRBJ1-2
cdr3_length: 16
v_call: TRBV6-4
cdr3_aa: CASPGHLFDLSYGYTF

d_call: TRBD1
j_call: TRBJ2-7
cdr3_length: 16
v_call: TRBV5-4
cdr3_aa: CASSPGGWTGDYEQYF

d_call: -
j_call: TRBJ1-2
cdr3_length: 12
v_call: TRBV6-1
cdr3_aa: CASSETDRGYTF

d_call: -
j_call: TRBJ2-3
cdr3_length: 13
v_call: TRBV6-5
cdr3_aa: CASGNSRRDTQYF

d_call: -
j_call: TRBJ1-4
cdr3_length: 16
v_call: TRBV13
cdr3_aa: CASSSRIGTGNEKLFF

d_call: -
j_call: TRBJ2-3
cdr3_length: 15
v_call: TRBV5-1
cdr3_aa: CASSPGLLGADTQYF

d_call: -
j_call: TRBJ2-3
cdr3_length: 16
v_call: TRBV7-3
cdr3_aa: CASSPRAGASTDTQYF

d_call: TRBD1
j_call: TRBJ1-1
cdr3_length: 15
v_call: TRBV27
cdr3_aa: CASRPGTGSLSEAFF

d_call: TRBD1
j_call: TRBJ1-2
cdr3_length: 16
v_call: TRBV2
cdr3_aa: CASSEARTGGPKGYTF

d_call: -
j_call: TRBJ1-1
cdr3_length: 15
v_call: TRBV2
cdr3_aa: CASSEGPPGGTEAFF

d_call: -
j_call: TRBJ2-1
cdr3_length: 14
v_call: TRBV4-1
cdr3_aa: CASSQDSAVREQFF

d_call: -
j_call: TRBJ1-5
cdr3_length: 13
v_call: TRBV6-2/TRBV6-3
cdr3_aa: CASSYYQGKPQHF

d_call: -
j_call: TRBJ1-6
cdr3_length: 15
v_call: TRBV10-2
cdr3_aa: CASSESIGVDSPLHF

d_call: -
j_call: TRBJ1-5
cdr3_length: 13
v_call: TRBV13
cdr3_aa: CASSLGYNQPQHF

d_call: TRBD1
j_call: TRBJ2-1
cdr3_length: 15
v_call: TRBV5-4
cdr3_aa: CASSLETGGNNEQFF

d_call: -
j_call: TRBJ2-7
cdr3_length: 15
v_call: TRBV7-6
cdr3_aa: CASSLTSRPATEQYF

d_call: -
j_call: TRBJ1-2
cdr3_length: 14
v_call: TRBV29-1
cdr3_aa: CSVDQGSGDYGYTF

d_call: TRBD1
j_call: TRBJ2-3
cdr3_length: 15
v_call: TRBV6-4
cdr3_aa: CASSDGQGSTDTQYF

d_call: -
j_call: TRBJ1-2
cdr3_length: 15
v_call: TRBV9
cdr3_aa: CASSPRDAGAYGYTF

d_call: -
j_call: TRBJ2-7
cdr3_length: 19
v_call: TRBV4-1
cdr3_aa: CASSQGLFGFGQNRYEQYF

d_call: TRBD2
j_call: TRBJ2-5
cdr3_length: 17
v_call: TRBV5-1
cdr3_aa: CASSGTPSGGASETQYF

d_call: TRBD1
j_call: TRBJ1-1
cdr3_length: 16
v_call: TRBV6-1
cdr3_aa: CASSARDRGPDTEAFF

d_call: -
j_call: TRBJ2-1
cdr3_length: 14
v_call: TRBV19
cdr3_aa: CASSRDNQYNEQFF

d_call: TRBD2
j_call: TRBJ2-7
cdr3_length: 14
v_call: TRBV13
cdr3_aa: CASSTGTSDYEQYF

d_call: TRBD2
j_call: TRBJ2-5
cdr3_length: 15
v_call: TRBV2
cdr3_aa: CASSPLTSGSRAQYF

d_call: TRBD2
j_call: TRBJ2-7
cdr3_length: 16
v_call: TRBV7-2
cdr3_aa: CASSGTSGENVYEQYF

d_call: TRBD1
j_call: TRBJ2-7
cdr3_length: 16
v_call: TRBV7-9
cdr3_aa: CASSLGQGVAGGEQYF

d_call: -
j_call: TRBJ2-6
cdr3_length: 13
v_call: TRBV27
cdr3_aa: CASSHSGANVLTF